Each of the 25 T cell receptor beta chains below was sequenced from the same sample in a study of CD8+ T cells in alopecia areata. Extracted RNA was reverse transcribed into cDNA, the sequencing template. TCRdb's copy holds only in-frame clones and misses some; the assay was immunoSEQ multiplex PCR. The table shows about 130,000 clones, with around three fifths occurring only once. The source material was CD4+ T cells sorted from blood, sampled at week 0. The receptors were sampled from a human donor with alopecia areata.

J is TRBJ1-5 and V is TRBV6-1; weak D call: TRBD1 (6 bases). The CDR3 is 14 amino acids. CDR1 MNHNS and CDR2 SASEGT come from the germline V gene. The V and J ends lost 2 bases and 3 bases respectively, with 8 bases between them. CDR3 bases: TGTGCCAGCAGTGAACAGGGGAACAATCAGCCCCAGCATTTT. Translation: CASSEQGNNQPQHF.

The gene calls are TRBV6-4 and TRBJ2-1, with D perhaps TRBD1 (7 bases). The V gene's germline CDR1 is MRHNA and CDR2 SNTAGT. This CDR3 contains 14 residues. With 6 bases removed from V and 10 bases from J, the gap between germline ends came to 19 bases. CDR3 sequence (DNA): TGTGCCAGCAGCCGACAGGGAGGACGCGGGGAGCAGTTCTTC. Translating it yields CASSRQGGRGEQFF.

The rearrangement joins TRBV5-6 to TRBJ2-3; D call uncertain. CDR3 length: 15 residues. V was shortened by 3 bases and J by 2 bases, with 13 bases between the two germline ends. Germline CDR1 and CDR2: SGHDT and YYEEEE. CDR3 protein: CASSYFGQITDTQYF. As DNA, the CDR3 is TGTGCCAGCAGCTACTTCGGGCAGATCACAGATACGCAGTATTTT.

J is TRBJ1-1 and V is TRBV7-2; D not certain. Germline V gene lookup returns CDR1 SGHTA and CDR2 FQGNSA. The CDR3 contains 12 residues. V lost 5 bases to trimming and J lost 1 base, with 5 bases between them. This CDR3 reads CASSEQNTEAFF. CDR3 DNA sequence: TGTGCCAGCAGCGAACAGAACACTGAAGCTTTCTTT.

This clone has only one observation. The J gene is TRBJ2-7, the V gene TRBV7-9; D is unresolved. V was shortened by 5 bases and J by 6 bases, with 17 bases between the two germline ends. This CDR3 has 14 amino acids. Germline CDR1 reads SEHNR; CDR2 reads FQNEAQ (reference sequence). The CDR3 coding sequence is TGTGCCAGCAGCCCCGGAGAGTCTTCGGTCGAGCAGTACTTC. Its translation is CASSPGESSVEQYF.

The genes are TRBV14 and TRBJ1-5; D remains ambiguous. CDR1 SGHDN and CDR2 FVKESK come from the germline V gene. Trimming took 1 base from V and 7 from J, leaving 11 bases between them. This CDR3 region has 14 residues. CDR3: CASSQVGYEQPQHF. The CDR3 bases are TGTGCCAGCAGCCAAGTAGGGTACGAGCAGCCCCAGCATTTT.

The J gene is TRBJ2-5, the V gene TRBV4-3; D is undetermined. Between the trimmed V and J ends, which lost 0 bases and 2 bases, there was a span of 7 bases. The CDR3 runs to 14 residues. Germline CDR1 reads LGHNA; CDR2 reads YSLEER. CDR3: CASSQEFGQETQYF. CDR3 coding DNA: TGCGCCAGCAGCCAAGAATTCGGGCAAGAGACCCAGTACTTC.

This clone was found a few times. The chain links TRBV27 to TRBJ1-1, with no clear D. The CDR3 contains 14 residues. Trimming removed 6 bases from V and 2 bases from J, with 13 bases in between. Germline CDR1 reads MNHEY; CDR2 reads SMNVEV (reference sequence). CDR3 residues: CASSPRTGNTEAFF. The DNA of the CDR3 is TGTGCCAGCAGCCCCCGGACGGGAAACACTGAAGCTTTCTTT.

This clone was counted a few times. This sequence joins TRBV7-2 and TRBJ2-5; no reliable D call. V was shortened by 3 bases and J by 1 base, with 6 bases between the two germline ends. The length of the CDR3 is 13 residues. Germline V gene data show CDR1 as SGHTA and CDR2 as FQGNSA. This chain's CDR3 is CASSLSGQETQYF. CDR3 sequence (DNA): TGTGCCAGCAGCTTGTCGGGCCAAGAGACCCAGTACTTC.

The genes are TRBV15 and TRBJ2-5; 7 bases match TRBD1. The J call may be mistaken, given a closer DNA end match to TRBJ2-7. Germline CDR1 is LNHNV and CDR2 is YYDKDF (reference sequence). The CDR3 has 17 amino acids. Here the CDR3 DNA reads TGTGCCACCAGCAGAGACTTTCGACAGGGTCTCGCCCACGAGCAGTACTTC. Protein: CATSRDFRQGLAHEQYF.

The chain couples TRBV23-1 to TRBJ1-5; D is perhaps TRBD1 (5 bases). TRBV23-1 is sorted into the ORF group, with uncertain function. This CDR3 is built from 19 residues. With 8 bases removed from V and 2 bases from J, the gap between germline ends came to 28 bases. CDR3 loop: CASPPGNHPLPWGNQPQHF. The CDR3 bases are TGCGCCAGCCCCCCAGGGAATCACCCATTGCCGTGGGGCAATCAGCCCCAGCATTTT.

This chain links TRBV5-1 with TRBJ2-7; 7 bases align to TRBD1. Trimming at V came to 5 bases and at J to 1 base, leaving 6 bases not matched to a gene. The germline gives CDR1 SGHRS, CDR2 YFSETQ. The CDR3 has 14 residues. The CDR3 DNA reads TGCGCCAGCAGTAATGAGGGGGCTTCCTACGAGCAGTACTTC. Translating it yields CASSNEGASYEQYF.

V is TRBV14 and J is TRBJ1-1, with a weak D call TRBD1 (5 bases). Germline-derived CDR1 and CDR2 are SGHDN and FVKESK. The CDR3 is 13 residues long. The V gene lost 4 bases and the J gene lost 10 bases, with 16 bases spanning the gap. The CDR3 sequence: CASSLFGGAGAFF. The DNA of the CDR3 is TGTGCCAGCAGCCTGTTTGGCGGGGCTGGAGCTTTCTTT. The full variable domain, with the rest looked up from reference TRBV14 and TRBJ1-1, is EAGVTQFPSHSVIEKGQTVTLRCDPISGHDNLYWYRRVMGKEIKFLLHFVKESKQDESGMPNNRFLAERTGGTYSTLKVQPAELEDSGVYFCASSLFGGAGAFFGQGTRLTVV.

The rearrangement joins TRBV2 to TRBJ2-1, with D perhaps assigned TRBD1 or TRBD2 (5 bases each). Trimming removed 8 bases at V and 7 bases at J, with 18 bases between. CDR1 is SNHLY, CDR2 FYNNEI, per germline. The CDR3 contains 14 residues. The CDR3 loop is CASGTARGANEQFF. In DNA form, the CDR3 reads TGTGCCAGCGGGACCGCCCGGGGTGCTAATGAGCAGTTCTTC. Full variable domain (remainder filled in from reference TRBV2 and TRBJ2-1): EPEVTQTPSHQVTQMGQEVILRCVPISNHLYFYWYRQILGQKVEFLVSFYNNEISEKSEIFDDQFSVERPDGSNFTLKIRSTKLEDSAMYFCASGTARGANEQFFGPGTRLTVL.

This clone has a handful of counts. V gene TRBV4-1 combines with J gene TRBJ1-1; perhaps TRBD1 as D (5 bases). Trimming left V 5 bases short and J 0 bases short, with 13 bases between. The V gene's germline CDR1 is MGHRA and CDR2 YSYEKL. The length of the CDR3 is 15 residues. The CDR3: CASSGAGTLNTEAFF. The DNA for the CDR3 is TGCGCCAGCAGCGGTGCCGGGACCCTGAACACTGAAGCTTTCTTT.

The chain employs TRBV6-5 and TRBJ1-4, with D possibly being TRBD1 (5 bases). There are 14 residues in the CDR3. Germline CDR1 reads MNHEY; CDR2 reads SVGAGI. V was cut by 3 bases and J by 4 bases, with 9 bases left in between. The CDR3 region has the DNA TGTGCCAGCAGTTATGGGACGATTAATGAAAAACTGTTTTTT. It translates to CASSYGTINEKLFF.

This chain links TRBV6-5 with TRBJ1-1, with 7 bases that match TRBD1. Germline CDR1 and CDR2: MNHEY and SVGAGI. With 5 bases clipped from V and 5 bases from J, the junction kept 5 bases outside the gene matches. CDR3 length equals 13 residues. The CDR3 protein is CASSRQGQTEAFF. The CDR3 nucleotides read TGTGCCAGCAGTCGACAGGGTCAAACTGAAGCTTTCTTT.

This clone was counted a few times. The rearrangement uses TRBV11-2 and TRBJ2-1, with D tentatively TRBD2 (5 bases). This CDR3 has 14 residues. Trimming shortened V by 5 bases and J by 6 bases, and 14 bases separated the two germline ends. Germline V gene lookup returns CDR1 SGHAT and CDR2 FQNNGV. The CDR3 here is CASSPRPAGNEQFF. The DNA of the CDR3 is TGTGCCAGCAGCCCCCGACCGGCGGGCAATGAGCAGTTCTTC.

This clone was seen just once. The chain is built from TRBV4-3 and TRBJ2-1, with 13 bases identical to TRBD2. Germline-derived CDR1 and CDR2 are LGHNA and YSLEER. The V and J ends lost 4 bases and 5 bases, in that order; junction bases with no gene match: 5. The CDR3 runs 16 residues. For the CDR3, the DNA is TGCGCCAGCAGCCTCCGGACTAGCGGGGGCAACAATGAGCAGTTCTTC. It encodes CASSLRTSGGNNEQFF.

This clone was observed a few times. This chain links TRBV18 with TRBJ1-5; 8 bases match TRBD1. V shed 5 bases and J 7 bases; nucleotides not matched to a gene: 10. There are 15 residues in the CDR3. Per germline, CDR1 KGHSH and CDR2 LQKENI. CDR3 sequence: CASSSTGDREQPQHF. The DNA of the CDR3 is TGTGCCAGCTCATCGACAGGGGATAGGGAACAGCCCCAGCATTTT.

This clone was seen a few times. J is TRBJ2-7 and V is TRBV6-6; D uncertain. Trimming stripped 8 bases from V and 2 bases from J, with 4 bases between. CDR3 size: 10 residues. Germline loops: CDR1 MNHNY, CDR2 SVGAGI (reference sequence). The CDR3 protein is CASGTYEQYF. The CDR3 DNA follows: TGTGCCAGCGGAACCTACGAGCAGTACTTC.

This clone was detected once. The chain employs TRBV6-6 and TRBJ2-1, with D unresolved. The CDR3 runs to 15 residues. V lost 6 bases and J lost 2, with 14 bases in between. Germline values: CDR1 MNHNY, CDR2 SVGAGI (reference sequence). The CDR3 DNA reads TGTGCCAGCAGCCAACAGCCTACAACCTACAATGAGCAGTTCTTC. Its translation: CASSQQPTTYNEQFF.

This sequence joins TRBV2 and TRBJ2-3, with TRBD1 matching 7 bases. The CDR3 runs to 14 residues. Germline trimming cut 5 bases from V and 5 bases from J; bases unmatched to any gene: 7. In germline, CDR1 is SNHLY, CDR2 FYNNEI. CDR3 in amino acids: CASSIDRVGDTQYF. CDR3 DNA sequence: TGTGCCAGCAGTATCGACAGGGTAGGAGATACGCAGTATTTT.

The V gene is TRBV2, the J gene TRBJ2-7, with unresolved D. Germline V gene data show CDR1 as SNHLY and CDR2 as FYNNEI. This CDR3 region has 11 residues. Trimming cost V 5 bases and J 5 bases, with 7 bases left between them. CDR3 nucleotide sequence: TGTGCCAGCAGTTCTACACACGAGCAGTACTTC. Residues: CASSSTHEQYF.

This chain links TRBV28 with TRBJ2-2; 9 nucleotides match TRBD1. With 3 bases clipped from V and 5 bases from J, the junction kept 4 bases outside the gene matches. The germline CDR1 and CDR2 sequences are MDHEN and SYDVKM. This CDR3 region has 15 residues. The CDR3 coding sequence is TGTGCCAGCAGTTTTTGGGACAGGGAAACCGGGGAGCTGTTTTTT. Protein: CASSFWDRETGELFF.